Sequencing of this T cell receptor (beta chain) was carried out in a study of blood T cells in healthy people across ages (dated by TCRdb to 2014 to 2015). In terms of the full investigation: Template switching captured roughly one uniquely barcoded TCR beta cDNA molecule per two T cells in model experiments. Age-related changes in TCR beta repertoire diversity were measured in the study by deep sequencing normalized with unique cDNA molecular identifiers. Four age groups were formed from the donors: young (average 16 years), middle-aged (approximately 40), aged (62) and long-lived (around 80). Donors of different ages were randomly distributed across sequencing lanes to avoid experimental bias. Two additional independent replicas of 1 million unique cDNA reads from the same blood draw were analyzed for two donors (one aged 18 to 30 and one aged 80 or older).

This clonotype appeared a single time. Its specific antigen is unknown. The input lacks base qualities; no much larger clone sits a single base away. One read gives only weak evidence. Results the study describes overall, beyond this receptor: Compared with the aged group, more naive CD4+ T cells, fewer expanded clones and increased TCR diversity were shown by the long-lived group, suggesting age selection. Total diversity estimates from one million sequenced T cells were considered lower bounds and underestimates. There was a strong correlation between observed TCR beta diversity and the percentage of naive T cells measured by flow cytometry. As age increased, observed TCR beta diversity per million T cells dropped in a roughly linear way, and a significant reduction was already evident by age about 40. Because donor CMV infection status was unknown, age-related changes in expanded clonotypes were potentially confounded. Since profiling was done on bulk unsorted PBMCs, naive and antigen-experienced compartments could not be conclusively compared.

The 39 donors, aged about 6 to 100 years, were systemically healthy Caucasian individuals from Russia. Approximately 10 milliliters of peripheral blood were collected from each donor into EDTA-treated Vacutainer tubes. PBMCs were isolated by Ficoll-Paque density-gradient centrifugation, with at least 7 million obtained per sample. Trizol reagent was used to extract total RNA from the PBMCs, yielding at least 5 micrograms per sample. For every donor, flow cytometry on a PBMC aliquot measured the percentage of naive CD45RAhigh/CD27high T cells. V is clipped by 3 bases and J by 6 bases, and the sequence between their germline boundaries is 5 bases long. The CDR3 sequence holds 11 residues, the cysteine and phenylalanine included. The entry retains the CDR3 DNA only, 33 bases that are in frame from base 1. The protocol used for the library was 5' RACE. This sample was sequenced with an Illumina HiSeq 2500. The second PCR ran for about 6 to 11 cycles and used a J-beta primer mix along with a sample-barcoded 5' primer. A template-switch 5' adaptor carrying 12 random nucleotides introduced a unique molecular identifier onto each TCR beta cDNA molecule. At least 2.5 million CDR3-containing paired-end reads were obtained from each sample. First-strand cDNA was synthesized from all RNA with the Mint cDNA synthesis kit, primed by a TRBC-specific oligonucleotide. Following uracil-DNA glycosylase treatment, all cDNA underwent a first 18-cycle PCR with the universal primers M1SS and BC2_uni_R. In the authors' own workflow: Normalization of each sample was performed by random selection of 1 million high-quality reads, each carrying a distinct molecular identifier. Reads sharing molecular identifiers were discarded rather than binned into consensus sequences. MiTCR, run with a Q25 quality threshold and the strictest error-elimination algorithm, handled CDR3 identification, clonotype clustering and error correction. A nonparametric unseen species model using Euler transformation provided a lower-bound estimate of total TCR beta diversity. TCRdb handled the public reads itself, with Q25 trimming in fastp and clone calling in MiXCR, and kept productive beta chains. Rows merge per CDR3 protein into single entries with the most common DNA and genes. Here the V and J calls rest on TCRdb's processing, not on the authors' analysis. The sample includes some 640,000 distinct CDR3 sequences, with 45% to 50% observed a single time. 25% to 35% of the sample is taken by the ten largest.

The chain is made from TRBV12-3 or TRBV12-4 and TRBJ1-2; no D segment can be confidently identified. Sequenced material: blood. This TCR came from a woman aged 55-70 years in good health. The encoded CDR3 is CASSFRNGYTF. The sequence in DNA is TGTGCCAGCAGTTTTCGGAATGGCTACACCTTC.